The next 12 T cell receptor beta chains were all read from a single sample in a study of blood T cell repertoires in COVID-19. Clones were read by immunoSEQ multiplex PCR, and TCRdb kept only the in-frame ones, dropping some. The sample has over 100,000 clones; roughly 91% are singletons. The sequencing sample was made of peripheral blood. All receptors come from a human donor with acute or convalescent COVID-19. The donor label of this sample is uncertain.

V usage is TRBV11-2 and J usage is TRBJ2-1, with D possibly matching TRBD2 (6 bases). Germline assignment: CDR1 SGHAT and CDR2 FQNNGV. Trimming removed 5 bases at V and 0 bases at J, with 11 bases between. This CDR3 has 15 amino acids. The CDR3 region is CASSRRGGSYNEQFF. DNA of the CDR3: TGTGCCAGCAGCCGAAGGGGAGGCTCCTACAATGAGCAGTTCTTC. The full variable domain, rest sourced from reference TRBV11-2 and TRBJ2-1, is EAGVAQSPRYKIIEKRQSVAFWCNPISGHATLYWYQQILGQGPKLLIQFQNNGVVDDSQLPKDRFSAERLKGVDSTLKIQPAKLEDSAVYLCASSRRGGSYNEQFFGPGTRLTVL.

The rearrangement joins TRBV7-2 to TRBJ2-2; TRBD1 aligns across 9 bases. The CDR3 runs 16 residues. With V trimmed by 4 bases and J by 6 bases, 9 bases remained unmatched. Germline V gives CDR1 SGHTA, CDR2 FQGNSA. The CDR3: CASSSTGTGFPGELFF. In nucleotides, the CDR3 is TGTGCCAGCAGCTCAACAGGGACAGGGTTTCCCGGGGAGCTGTTTTTT. Variable domain in full (rest from reference TRBV7-2 and TRBJ2-2): GAGVSQSPSNKVTEKGKDVELRCDPISGHTALYWYRQSLGQGLEFLIYFQGNSAPDKSGLPSDRFSAERTGGSVSTLTIQRTQQEDSAVYLCASSSTGTGFPGELFFGEGSRLTVL.

The J gene is TRBJ1-4, the V gene TRBV18, with no clear D. With 5 bases removed from V and 8 bases from J, the gap between germline ends came to 15 bases. This CDR3 has 14 residues. Germline loops: CDR1 KGHSH, CDR2 LQKENI. DNA for the CDR3: TGTGCCAGCTCAACCACGGGGTTATACGAAAAACTGTTTTTT. It translates to CASSTTGLYEKLFF.

The rearrangement joins TRBV29-1 to TRBJ1-2; 7 nucleotides match TRBD1. Trimming cost V 3 bases and J 11 bases; bases outside gene matches: 27. The CDR3 covers 18 residues. CDR1 and CDR2 (germline): SQVTM, ANQGSEA. The CDR3 loop is CSVDLLGAATGRMVGYTF. As DNA, the CDR3 is TGCAGCGTTGACTTATTAGGGGCCGCGACAGGGCGTATGGTTGGTTACACCTTC.

The chain combines TRBV19 with TRBJ2-1; weak D call: TRBD1 (5 bases). CDR3 size: 16 residues. The germline V gene encodes CDR1 LNHDA and CDR2 SQIVND (reference sequence). The V and J ends lost 3 bases and 0 bases respectively, with 12 bases between them. CDR3 bases: TGTGCCAGTAGTATCTCAGGGATAGGCTCCTACAATGAGCAGTTCTTC. Translated, it gives CASSISGIGSYNEQFF.

The chain has TRBV3-1 (or the pseudogene TRBV3-2) and TRBJ1-1; TRBD1 aligns across 8 bases. In germline, CDR1 is LGHDT, CDR2 YNNKEL (reference sequence). The CDR3 is made up of 14 amino acids. V was clipped by 1 base and J by 4 bases; unmatched bases: 2. The CDR3 protein is CASSQAQGVTEAFF. The CDR3 coding sequence is TGTGCCAGCAGCCAAGCACAGGGGGTCACTGAAGCTTTCTTT.

The gene calls are TRBV9 and TRBJ2-7; the match to TRBD1 covers 8 bases. V lost 4 bases to trimming and J lost 4 bases; unmatched junction nucleotides: 7. Germline V gene sequence: CDR1 SGDLS, CDR2 YYNGEE. CDR3 length equals 14 residues. The CDR3, as DNA: TGTGCCAGCAGCCCAGGACAGGGTGGATACGAGCAGTACTTC. It is translated as CASSPGQGGYEQYF.

The chain carries TRBV12-5 and TRBJ1-2; weak D call: TRBD1 (6 bases). Trimming took 6 bases from V and 7 from J, leaving 12 bases between them. The CDR3 sequence is 12 residues long. Per the germline V gene, CDR1 is LGHNT and CDR2 is FRNRAP. The CDR3 loop is CASGTQGSGYTF. The CDR3, as DNA: TGTGCTAGTGGCACGCAGGGGTCTGGCTACACCTTC.

This chain uses TRBV6-2 or TRBV6-3 with TRBJ1-5, with 8 bases matching TRBD1. Germline CDR1 reads MNHEY; CDR2 reads SVGEGT. The CDR3 spans 18 residues. The J segment lost 0 bases and the V segment lost 2 bases, leaving 9 bases of the junction unmatched. CDR3 sequence: CASSYRLDRGYSNQPQHF. For the CDR3, the DNA is TGTGCCAGCAGTTACCGCTTAGACAGGGGCTATAGCAATCAGCCCCAGCATTTT.

This clone appeared once. The chain carries TRBV7-2 and TRBJ2-5; D call uncertain. The CDR3 has 12 amino acids. Germline assignment: CDR1 SGHTA and CDR2 FQGNSA. V lost 5 bases, J lost 0 bases, and 4 bases lay in between. Written as DNA, the CDR3 is TGTGCCAGCAGCGAGTACCAAGAGACCCAGTACTTC. This codes for CASSEYQETQYF.

The CDR3 DNA follows: TGTGCCAGCAGTTTATCCGGGAACTTTGAGCAGTTCTTC. This gives the protein CASSLSGNFEQFF. This rearrangement joins TRBV6-2 or TRBV6-3 to TRBJ2-1; D possibly corresponds to TRBD2 (5 bases). CDR3 length: 13 amino acids. From germline, CDR1 is MNHEY and CDR2 SVGEGT. V was clipped by 4 bases and J by 9 bases, with 13 bases between them.

V is TRBV18 and J is TRBJ2-2; D may be TRBD2 (5 bases). This CDR3 region has 13 residues. V lost 3 bases and J lost 7, with 9 bases in between. Germline CDR1 KGHSH, CDR2 LQKENI. The CDR3 loop reads CASSPLADGELFF. In nucleotides, the CDR3 is TGTGCCAGCTCACCTCTAGCAGACGGGGAGCTGTTTTTT.